This TCR beta chain was recovered during a study of blood T cell repertoires in COVID-19. Generated by immunoSEQ multiplex PCR, the TCRdb table keeps only in-frame clones and is missing some. The sample yields approximately 400,000 clones, around nine tenths seen once. Germline loops: CDR1 LNHDA, CDR2 SQIVND (reference sequence). V lost 9 bases to trimming and J lost 5 bases, with 17 bases between them. The CDR3 contains 15 residues. This receptor was identified in a woman between 18 and 30 years old who had recovered from COVID-19. The gene calls are TRBV19 and TRBJ1-6, with D possibly matching TRBD1 (6 bases). The sequencing input was PBMCs or T cells enriched from blood (not recorded which). CDR3 residues: CASQRVDRDNSPLHF. Here the CDR3 DNA reads TGTGCCAGCCAACGAGTGGACAGAGATAATTCACCCCTCCACTTT.